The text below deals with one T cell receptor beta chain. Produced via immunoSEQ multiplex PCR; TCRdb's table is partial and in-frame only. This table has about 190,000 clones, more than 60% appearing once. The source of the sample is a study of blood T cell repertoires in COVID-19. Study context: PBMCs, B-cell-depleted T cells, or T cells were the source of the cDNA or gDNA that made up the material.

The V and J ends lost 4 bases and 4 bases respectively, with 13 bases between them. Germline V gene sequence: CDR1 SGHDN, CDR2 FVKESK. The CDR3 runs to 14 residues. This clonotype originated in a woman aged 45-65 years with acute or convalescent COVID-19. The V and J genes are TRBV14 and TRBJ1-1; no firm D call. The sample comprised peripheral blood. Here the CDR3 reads CASSLQRVSTEAFF. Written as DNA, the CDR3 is TGTGCCAGCAGCCTCCAGAGGGTCAGCACTGAAGCTTTCTTT. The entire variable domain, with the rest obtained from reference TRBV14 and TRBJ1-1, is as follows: EAGVTQFPSHSVIEKGQTVTLRCDPISGHDNLYWYRRVMGKEIKFLLHFVKESKQDESGMPNNRFLAERTGGTYSTLKVQPAELEDSGVYFCASSLQRVSTEAFFGQGTRLTVV.